This paragraph covers one TCR beta chain sequence. Its cognate antigen is unknown. Sequenced by immunoSEQ multiplex PCR; TCRdb stores in-frame clones only, minus some. Altogether tens of thousands of clones are present, around three quarters being singletons, with the ten largest covering about 3.7%. This sample is part of a study of vaccination effects on CD4 cells after COVID-19. Across the whole study: Two doses of either BNT162b2 or mRNA-1273 were given to each participant.

Germline CDR1 is SGHRS and CDR2 is YFSETQ. This CDR3 has 15 amino acids. V trimming: 4 bases; J trimming: 8 bases; junction bases outside the gene matches: 8. ViraFEST used viral peptide pools to expand antigen-specific CD4+ T cells before sequencing. At the end of around 11 days of culture, CD4+ T cells were isolated. None of the vaccinated had previously contracted SARS-CoV-2, and their nucleocapsid antibodies tested negative. General study findings and limits: Healthy vaccinees showed cross-reactivity with common cold coronaviruses in only 1 of 255 vaccine-induced clones. Marked clonal contraction was seen late after vaccination (in both infection- and vaccine-induced clones).

V and J are TRBV5-1 and TRBJ1-4; the match to TRBD1 covers 10 bases. The sequences come from CD4+ T cells from PBMCs cultured with HCoV-OC43 spike peptides, collected before COVID-19 vaccination. Subset given: HCoV-OC43 spike overlapping peptide pool stimulation. The sequence was collected from a human donor who received a COVID-19 vaccine. The CDR3 spells CASSARDRGSEKLFF. The CDR3 nucleotides are TGCGCCAGCAGCGCCCGGGACAGGGGCTCGGAAAAACTGTTTTTT.